The present TCR beta chain was sequenced within a study of PD-1 blockade in classical Hodgkin lymphoma. The assay was immunoSEQ multiplex PCR, and TCRdb's table has in-frame clones only and misses some. The table records 90,000 to 100,000 clones, around 90% of them present only once. Relapse after autologous stem cell transplantation occurred in every patient, and brentuximab vedotin exposure varied. Trimming took 2 bases from V and 1 from J; bases not matched to a gene: 3. Germline CDR1 SGHNT, CDR2 YYREEE (reference sequence). CDR3 length: 14 amino acids. This TCR came from a human donor with classical Hodgkin lymphoma. The chain is built from TRBV5-4 and TRBJ2-7, with 7 bases that match TRBD1. The sample here was peripheral blood mononuclear cells (PBMCs), taken at baseline. The CDR3 sequence: CASSLQGTSYEQYF. The CDR3 DNA sequence: TGTGCCAGCAGCTTACAGGGGACGTCCTACGAGCAGTACTTC.